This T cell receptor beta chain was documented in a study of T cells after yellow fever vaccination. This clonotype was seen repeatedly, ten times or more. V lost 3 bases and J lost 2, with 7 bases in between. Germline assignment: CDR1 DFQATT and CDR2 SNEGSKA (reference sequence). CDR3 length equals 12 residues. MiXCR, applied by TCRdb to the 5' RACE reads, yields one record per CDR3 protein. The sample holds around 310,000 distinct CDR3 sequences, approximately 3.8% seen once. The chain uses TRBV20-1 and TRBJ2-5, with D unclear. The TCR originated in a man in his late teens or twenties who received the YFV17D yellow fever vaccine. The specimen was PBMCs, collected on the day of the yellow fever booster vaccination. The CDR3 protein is CSARGSQETQYF. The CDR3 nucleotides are TGCAGTGCTAGGGGTAGTCAAGAGACCCAGTACTTC.